This T cell receptor (beta chain) was identified in a study of blood T cell repertoires in COVID-19. Study-wide context: Sites in the United States, Italy and Spain provided acute and convalescent COVID-19 samples. PBMCs, B-cell-depleted T cells, or T cells provided the cDNA or gDNA that made up the material.

Assay: immunoSEQ multiplex PCR; the TCRdb copy retains only in-frame clones and omits some. There are about 100,000 clones in the sample; 85% to 90% occur only once, and about 3.8% lies in the top ten. This clone was seen just once. The V end lost 0 bases, the J end lost 8 bases, and 3 bases lay between the germline ends. CDR1 is LGHDT and CDR2 is YNNKEL in the germline V gene (reference sequence). This CDR3 is 11 amino acids long. The sample taken for sequencing was peripheral blood. V usage is TRBV3-1 (or the pseudogene TRBV3-2) and J usage is TRBJ2-3; D ambiguous. This TCR was recovered from a man aged 55 to 70 with acute or convalescent COVID-19. The CDR3 reads CASSQDGTQYF. CDR3 DNA sequence: TGTGCCAGCAGCCAAGACGGTACGCAGTATTTT.